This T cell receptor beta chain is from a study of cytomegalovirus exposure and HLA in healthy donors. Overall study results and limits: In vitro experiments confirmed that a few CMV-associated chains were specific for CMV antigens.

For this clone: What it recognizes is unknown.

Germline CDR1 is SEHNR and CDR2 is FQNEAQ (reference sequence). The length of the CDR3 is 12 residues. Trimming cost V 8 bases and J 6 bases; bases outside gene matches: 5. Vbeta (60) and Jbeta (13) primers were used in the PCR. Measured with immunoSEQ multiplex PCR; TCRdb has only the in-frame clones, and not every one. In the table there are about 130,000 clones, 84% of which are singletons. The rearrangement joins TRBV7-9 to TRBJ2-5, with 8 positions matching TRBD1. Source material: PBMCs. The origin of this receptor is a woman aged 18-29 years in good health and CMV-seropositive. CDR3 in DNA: TGTGCCAGCGGACAGGGCGAAAAGACCCAGTACTTC. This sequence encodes CASGQGEKTQYF.